This passage covers 6 T cell receptor beta chains from one sample sequenced in a study of CD4 and CD8 cells across lung adenocarcinoma regions. Using its own MiXCR run on the PCR reads, TCRdb lists one record per CDR3 protein. The table lists 20,000 to 30,000 distinct CDR3 sequences, roughly half of them singletons. Sequenced material: CD8+ T cells from the center of a lung tumor. The receptors were gathered from a male donor with lung adenocarcinoma. The CD4 and CD8 labels of this study may be unreliable.

A single count supports this clonotype. The rearrangement links TRBV5-1 to TRBJ2-3; a possible D gene is TRBD2 (5 bases). CDR1 is SGHRS, CDR2 YFSETQ, per germline. V was trimmed by 1 base and J by 8 bases, leaving 17 bases between them. The CDR3 runs to 15 residues. This chain's CDR3 is CASSLKGEGGGTQYF. The CDR3 DNA sequence: TGCGCCAGCAGCTTGAAGGGAGAGGGCGGCGGTACGCAGTATTTT.

The V gene is TRBV25-1, the J gene TRBJ2-4; weak D call: TRBD2 (5 bases). The CDR3 extends over 14 amino acids. With 11 bases removed from V and 13 bases from J, the gap between germline ends came to 27 bases. Germline CDR1 and CDR2: MGHDK and SYGVNS. As DNA, the CDR3 is TGTGCCGGGTCCGGGGTAACCGTCGGGGAGATCCAGTACTTC. Amino acids: CAGSGVTVGEIQYF.

The chain couples TRBV20-1 to TRBJ2-5; 11 bases fit TRBD2. V lost 5 bases, J lost 0 bases, and 8 bases stayed unmatched. From germline, CDR1 is DFQATT and CDR2 SNEGSKA (reference sequence). The CDR3 has 16 residues. This CDR3 reads CSAEAGLAGNQETQYF. The CDR3 region has the DNA TGCAGTGCTGAAGCAGGACTAGCGGGTAACCAAGAGACCCAGTACTTC.

With respect to this clonotype: An end of the junction differs from the germline gene, which may be a read error. This rearrangement joins TRBV6-1 to TRBJ2-4; D unresolved. Germline loops: CDR1 MNHNS, CDR2 SASEGT. The length of the CDR3 is 16 residues. Here the CDR3 reads CASRQTVLSPKDTQYF. CDR3 bases: TGTGCCAGCAGGCAGACGGTACTTTCCCCCAAAGACACGCAGTATTTC.

The chain links TRBV27 to TRBJ2-4; D may be TRBD2 (5 bases). Between the trimmed V and J ends, which lost 5 bases and 13 bases, there was a span of 30 bases. The length of the CDR3 is 17 residues. Germline CDR1 reads MNHEY; CDR2 reads SMNVEV (reference sequence). CDR3: CASSARLAGRAQEIQYF. CDR3 DNA sequence: TGTGCCAGCAGTGCGCGGCTTGCGGGCCGTGCCCAAGAGATCCAGTACTTC.

The genes are TRBV10-3 and TRBJ2-5; D tentatively reads TRBD1 or TRBD2 (6 bases each). CDR3 length: 15 amino acids. Germline V lookup: CDR1 ENHRY, CDR2 SYGVKD. The V and J ends lost 11 bases and 3 bases respectively, with 22 bases between them. The CDR3, as DNA: TGTGCCGGGGGGAACGGGGGCCGTGACGAAGAGACCCAGTACTTC. Encoded protein: CAGGNGGRDEETQYF.